The TCR beta chain described here comes from a study of blood T cell repertoires in COVID-19. Study context: From the United States, Italy and Spain came samples of acute and convalescent COVID-19. The analysed material was cDNA or gDNA that came from T cells, B-cell-depleted T cells, or PBMCs.

Here immunoSEQ multiplex PCR was the method, and the copy in TCRdb shows in-frame clones only, minus some. The sample lists nearly 55,000 clones, about 89% occurring once. J gave up 5 bases and V 7 bases, and 12 bases lay outside the gene matches. CDR3 length: 16 amino acids. Germline V gene data show CDR1 as SGHRS and CDR2 as YFSETQ. The rearrangement joins TRBV5-1 to TRBJ2-4; TRBD1 matches 10 bases. Sequencing used peripheral blood. The receptor was isolated from an older woman with active or convalescent COVID-19. Here the CDR3 DNA reads TGCGCCAGCCGCCGGGACAGGGGCGACCTCCAAAACATTCAGTACTTC. Protein product: CASRRDRGDLQNIQYF.